Each of the 9 T cell receptor beta chains below was sequenced from the same sample in a study of CD8 T cells in Susac syndrome (dated by TCRdb to about 2019). Library creation used the immunoSEQ multiplex PCR assay. RNA was extracted using the RNeasy kit, and roughly 0.5 to 1 microgram was reverse transcribed with random hexamers. The public reads were quality trimmed at Q25 with fastp and then assembled into clones with MiXCR by TCRdb, keeping productive beta chains. Here each entry gathers all rows of one CDR3 protein and keeps the most common genes and DNA. The sample contains hundreds of thousands of distinct CDR3 sequences, 80% to 95% of them found a single time. The ten most abundant clones make up 0.055% to 0.075% of the sample. Material: CD4+ T cells from PBMCs. These TCRs come from a human donor with multiple sclerosis.

V gene TRBV20-1 combines with J gene TRBJ2-4, with D possibly TRBD1 on 6 matching bases. Germline-derived CDR1 and CDR2 are DFQATT and SNEGSKA (reference sequence). V was cut by 3 bases and J by 6 bases, with 15 bases left in between. This CDR3 contains 14 residues. The CDR3 region is CSASPTGFGNIQYF. Written as DNA, the CDR3 is TGCAGTGCTAGCCCCACAGGGTTTGGAAACATTCAGTACTTC.

V gene TRBV3-1 combines with J gene TRBJ2-1; 7 bases agree with TRBD2. This CDR3 comprises 15 residues. CDR1 LGHDT and CDR2 YNNKEL come from the germline V gene (reference sequence). J lost 6 bases, V lost 3 bases, and 8 bases had no gene match. CDR3 in amino acids: CASSHGGGVGNEQFF. The DNA of the CDR3 is TGTGCCAGCAGCCATGGTGGGGGGGTGGGCAATGAGCAGTTCTTC.

This rearrangement joins TRBV10-3 to TRBJ2-2; 9 positions match TRBD1. Germline CDR1 reads ENHRY; CDR2 reads SYGVKD. Trimming took 7 bases from V and 0 from J; bases not matched to a gene: 3. This CDR3 comprises 15 residues. The CDR3 is CAITGTGPNTGELFF. The DNA of the CDR3 is TGTGCCATCACCGGGACAGGGCCGAACACCGGGGAGCTGTTTTTT.

The V gene is TRBV4-1, the J gene TRBJ2-6, with TRBD1 matching 8 bases. The CDR3 is made up of 20 amino acids. CDR1 is MGHRA, CDR2 YSYEKL, per germline. V gave up 0 bases and J gave up 1 base; unmatched junction bases: 11. The CDR3 region is CASSQDLRQGAGSGANVLTF. The CDR3 bases are TGCGCCAGCAGCCAAGATCTCAGGCAGGGGGCTGGGTCTGGGGCCAACGTCCTGACTTTC.

The chain couples TRBV5-6 to TRBJ1-2; 7 bases align to TRBD1. Germline V gives CDR1 SGHDT, CDR2 YYEEEE. The J segment lost 0 bases and the V segment lost 0 bases, leaving 2 bases of the junction unmatched. The CDR3 consists of 15 residues. The CDR3 loop is CASSLVDRANYGYTF. As DNA, the CDR3 is TGTGCCAGCAGCTTGGTCGACAGGGCTAACTATGGCTACACCTTC. The full variable domain, with the rest looked up from reference TRBV5-6 and TRBJ1-2, is DAGVTQSPTHLIKTRGQQVTLRCSPKSGHDTVSWYQQALGQGPQFIFQYYEEEERQRGNFPDRFSGHQFPNYSSELNVNALLLGDSALYLCASSLVDRANYGYTFGSGTRLTVV.

The chain employs TRBV5-6 and TRBJ2-3; D gene unclear. The V gene's germline CDR1 is SGHDT and CDR2 YYEEEE. This CDR3 is 14 amino acids long. The V gene lost 2 bases and the J gene lost 3 bases, with 10 bases spanning the gap. As DNA, the CDR3 is TGTGCCAGCAGCTTTTTACGACGGACAGATACGCAGTATTTT. It is translated as CASSFLRRTDTQYF.

The CDR3 DNA reads TGTGCCAGCAGTCCATGGGACAGCAACTATGGCTACACCTTC. Protein sequence: CASSPWDSNYGYTF. This rearrangement joins TRBV27 to TRBJ1-2, with 7 nucleotides matching TRBD1. The CDR3 runs to 14 residues. The ends lost 5 bases at V and 2 bases at J; junction bases unmatched: 5. Germline CDR1 and CDR2: MNHEY and SMNVEV (reference sequence).

This clonotype showed up just once. The chain employs TRBV13 and TRBJ2-1; TRBD2 is a possible D gene (5 bases). V was pared by 5 bases and J by 5 bases, with 19 bases between. Germline V gives CDR1 PRHDT, CDR2 FYEKMQ (reference sequence). The CDR3 covers 16 residues. CDR3 in amino acids: CASSLTGIWEDNEQFF. CDR3 in DNA: TGTGCCAGCAGCCTAACCGGGATCTGGGAAGACAATGAGCAGTTCTTC.

Written as DNA, the CDR3 is TGTGCCAGTACCAACGGGATTTACTCGGGGAGCAATCAGCCCCAGCATTTT. Translation gives CASTNGIYSGSNQPQHF. The chain is built from TRBV19 and TRBJ1-5; D is ambiguous. The length of the CDR3 is 17 residues. Trimming left V 7 bases short and J 1 base short, with 20 bases between. The V gene's germline CDR1 is LNHDA and CDR2 SQIVND (reference sequence).